What follows describes a single T cell receptor (beta chain). The target antigen is unknown. The CDR3 regions of TCR beta were amplified from RNA transcripts. A set of HTBI primers served as the primers for a first-round RT-PCR of the TCR CDR3. TCRdb reprocessed the multiplex PCR reads via MiXCR and lists one record per CDR3 protein. There are 500,000 or so distinct CDR3 sequences in the sample; approximately 16% occur only once, and less than 30% lies in the top ten. The data derive from a study of T cells in Graves' hyperthyroidism and ophthalmopathy. Points from the study as a whole: Median prediction lead before ophthalmopathy onset was 6 to 8 months with the model. Among clonotypes expanded in thyroid above 0.001, most were also found in blood.

The CDR3 has 14 residues. The germline V gene has CDR1 MGHDK and CDR2 SYGVNS. Trimming removed 8 bases from V and 1 base from J, with 14 bases in between. This receptor was identified in a woman aged 25 to 39 with Graves' ophthalmopathy. Sequencing used blood. V is TRBV25-1 and J is TRBJ1-1; TRBD1 might be the D (5 bases). CDR3 nucleotide sequence: TGTGCCAGCGGGGTCTTGGGGGGGAACACTGAAGCTTTCTTT. Translating it yields CASGVLGGNTEAFF.